What follows are 13 T cell receptor beta chains derived from one specimen sequenced in a study of Graves' ophthalmopathy and Graves' hyperthyroidism. Transcripts of RNA were the source for amplifying TCR beta CDR3 regions. The workflow started with a first-round RT-PCR run with HTBI primers and then moved on to a second-round multiplex PCR. TCRdb re-derived calls from the multiplex PCR reads in MiXCR, one entry per CDR3 protein. Of approximately 500,000 distinct CDR3 sequences in the sample, approximately 15% were seen once. The specimen sequenced was blood. These receptors originate from a woman between 25 and 40 years old with Graves' ophthalmopathy.

Ten or more counts support this clonotype. The CDR3 sequence is CSAYRGAGANVLTF. The DNA for the CDR3 is TGCAGTGCTTACAGGGGGGCCGGGGCCAACGTCCTGACTTTC. This chain joins TRBV20-1 and TRBJ2-6; TRBD1 agrees at 8 bases. Germline V gene data show CDR1 as DFQATT and CDR2 as SNEGSKA (reference sequence). The CDR3 contains 14 residues. Unmatched junction bases numbered 4, after V lost 5 bases and J lost 4 bases.

There are many counts of this clonotype. The CDR3 bases are TGTGCCAGTAGCCCAGGCGGCAGATACGAGCAGTACTTC. Its protein is CASSPGGRYEQYF. The rearrangement links TRBV19 to TRBJ2-7; D not certain. The CDR3 totals 13 residues. CDR1 and CDR2 (germline): LNHDA, SQIVND (reference sequence). Deletions cut 6 bases from V and 4 bases from J, with 13 bases between.

This clonotype was seen only a few times. This rearrangement joins TRBV6-5 to TRBJ2-5; D perhaps matches TRBD2 (7 bases). The CDR3 spans 15 residues. Deletions cut 4 bases from V and 4 bases from J, with 16 bases between. Germline V lookup: CDR1 MNHEY, CDR2 SVGAGI. CDR3 bases: TGTGCCAGCAGTTCTGAACAGGGAGGGGGAGAGACCCAGTACTTC. This encodes CASSSEQGGGETQYF.

In this sample, this clonotype turned up many times. The CDR3 sequence: CASLKVGTTSSYNSPLHF. The CDR3, as DNA: TGTGCCAGCCTGAAGGTCGGAACCACGAGCTCCTATAATTCACCCCTCCACTTT. The rearrangement joins TRBV12-3 or TRBV12-4 to TRBJ1-6; D remains unclear. Trimming pared 8 bases from V and 0 bases from J, leaving 20 bases between. This CDR3 comprises 18 residues.

This clonotype has ten or more counts. The rearrangement links TRBV9 to TRBJ1-2; 10 bases agree with TRBD1. The germline gives CDR1 SGDLS, CDR2 YYNGEE. V lost 4 bases, J lost 6 bases, and 3 bases stayed unmatched. This CDR3 has 13 amino acids. CDR3 region: CASSPGQGNGYTF. CDR3 bases: TGTGCCAGCAGCCCGGGACAGGGGAATGGCTACACCTTC. The complete variable domain, with remaining parts taken from reference TRBV9 and TRBJ1-2, reads DSGVTQTPKHLITATGQRVTLRCSPRSGDLSVYWYQQSLDQGLQFLIQYYNGEERAKGNILERFSAQQFPDLHSELNLSSLELGDSALYFCASSPGQGNGYTFGSGTRLTVV.

This clonotype was seen a handful of times. The V and J genes are TRBV28 and TRBJ2-5; weak D call: TRBD1 (6 bases). The CDR3 sequence is 15 residues long. Germline V gene lookup returns CDR1 MDHEN and CDR2 SYDVKM. The V end was cut by 6 bases, the J end by 2 bases, with 16 bases between. The CDR3: CASRIWGLVQETQYF. In DNA, the CDR3 is TGTGCCAGCAGGATATGGGGGCTGGTACAAGAGACCCAGTACTTC.

This clonotype was found many times. CDR3 residues: CATSEPTLNYGYTF. CDR3 DNA: TGTGCCACCAGTGAACCTACACTGAACTATGGCTACACCTTC. The chain is built from TRBV24-1 and TRBJ1-2; D unclear. The V gene lost 4 bases and the J gene lost 2 bases, with 10 bases spanning the gap. The CDR3 covers 14 residues. Per germline, CDR1 KGHDR and CDR2 SFDVKD.

This clonotype was found many times. This chain uses TRBV12-3 or TRBV12-4 with TRBJ1-1; D unresolved. This CDR3 has 13 amino acids. The V and J ends lost 3 bases and 3 bases respectively, with 8 bases between them. This chain's CDR3 is CASSFSDYTEAFF. CDR3 DNA: TGTGCCAGCAGTTTTTCAGATTACACTGAAGCTTTCTTT.

Comment on this clonotype: This likely comes from a read error, as the CDR3 has no conserved phenylalanine or tryptophan at its end. J is TRBJ1-1 and V is TRBV11-2; D is unresolved. Germline-derived CDR1 and CDR2 are SGHAT and FQNNGV. The CDR3 has 14 residues. Trimming left V 5 bases short and J 2 bases short, with 12 bases between. The CDR3 sequence is CASSLGPLNTEAFV. DNA of the CDR3: TGTGCCAGCAGCCTAGGCCCTCTTAACACTGAAGCTTTCGTT.

This clonotype was observed at least ten times. The rearrangement joins TRBV30 to TRBJ2-7; possible D gene TRBD1, 6 bases. This CDR3 contains 15 residues. Trimming left V 1 base short and J 7 bases short, with 20 bases between. CDR1 is GTSNPN, CDR2 SVGIG, per germline (reference sequence). CDR3 protein: CAWSADRPYDQEQYF. CDR3 bases: TGTGCCTGGAGTGCCGACAGGCCCTACGATCAGGAGCAGTACTTC.

The table lists this clonotype with a few counts. V is TRBV5-6 and J is TRBJ1-1, with TRBD1 matching 7 bases. Trimming at V came to 4 bases and at J to 3 bases, leaving 9 bases not matched to a gene. From germline, CDR1 is SGHDT and CDR2 YYEEEE. The CDR3 is 15 amino acids. CDR3 nucleotides: TGTGCCAGCAGCATGGGGGCAGGGGGGGACACTGAAGCTTTCTTT. Translation gives CASSMGAGGDTEAFF.

The chain uses TRBV30 and TRBJ1-1; weak D call: TRBD1 (5 bases). The germline V and J ends were trimmed by 6 bases and 1 base, with 12 bases remaining between them. Germline CDR1 reads GTSNPN; CDR2 reads SVGIG (reference sequence). CDR3 length: 13 residues. Here the CDR3 reads CACMQQENTEAFF. DNA of the CDR3: TGTGCCTGTATGCAACAGGAGAACACTGAAGCTTTCTTT.

This clonotype was counted at least ten times. This chain uses TRBV2 with TRBJ1-2; TRBD1 aligns across 11 bases. The length of the CDR3 is 15 residues. Trimming took 5 bases from V and 4 from J; bases not matched to a gene: 6. CDR1 is SNHLY and CDR2 is FYNNEI in the germline V gene. CDR3 in amino acids: CASSSGQGEFYGYTF. CDR3 nucleotide sequence: TGTGCCAGCAGTTCGGGACAGGGGGAGTTCTATGGCTACACCTTC.